This TCR beta chain is from a study of blood T cell repertoires in COVID-19. About the study: Whether acute or convalescent, the COVID-19 samples came from the United States, Italy and Spain.

Under the authors' procedure: Amplification from reference gene primers served as the basis for estimated nucleated cell counts. TCRdb's table, derived via immunoSEQ multiplex PCR, lists solely in-frame clones and lacks some. V, J and clone size derive from that table, while D and trimming were established from the DNA sequence. The profile shows around 370,000 clones, about nine tenths of them singletons. The sequenced sample consisted of peripheral blood. This receptor was taken from a woman aged 70-85 years with COVID-19, enrolled during active disease.

The CDR3: CASTGPGGTLTGELFF. Here the CDR3 DNA reads TGTGCCAGCACCGGACCGGGGGGGACTCTCACCGGGGAGCTGTTTTTT. The chain is built from TRBV2 and TRBJ2-2; 8 nucleotides match TRBD2. Trimming cost V 7 bases and J 4 bases; bases outside gene matches: 11. The CDR3 runs to 16 residues. Germline V CDR1 and CDR2: SNHLY, FYNNEI.